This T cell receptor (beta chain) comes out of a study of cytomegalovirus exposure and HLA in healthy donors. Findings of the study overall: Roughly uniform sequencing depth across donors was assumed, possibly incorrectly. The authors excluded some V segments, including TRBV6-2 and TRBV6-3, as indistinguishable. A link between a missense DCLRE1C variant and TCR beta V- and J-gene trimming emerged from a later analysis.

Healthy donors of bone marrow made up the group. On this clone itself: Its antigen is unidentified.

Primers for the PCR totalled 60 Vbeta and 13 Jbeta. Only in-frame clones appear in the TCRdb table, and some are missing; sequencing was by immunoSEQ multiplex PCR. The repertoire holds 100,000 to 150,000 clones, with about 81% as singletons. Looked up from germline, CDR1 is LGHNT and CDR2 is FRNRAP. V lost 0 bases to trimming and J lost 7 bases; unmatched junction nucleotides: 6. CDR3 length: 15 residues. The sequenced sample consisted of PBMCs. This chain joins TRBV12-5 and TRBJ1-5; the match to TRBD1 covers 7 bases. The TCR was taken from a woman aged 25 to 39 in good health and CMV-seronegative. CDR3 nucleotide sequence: TGTGCTAGTGGTTTGGTAAAAGGGGGCATACAGCCCCAGCATTTT. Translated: CASGLVKGGIQPQHF.